The table lists the clone carrying this TCR beta chain with a few counts. The time point is: pre-sensitization, week 0. Sample treatment: therapeutic diphenylcyclopropenone sensitization with weekly scalp DPC. The sample comes from a study of human T cells and chemical hapten exposure. One entry per CDR3 protein results from TCRdb running MiXCR on the RACE reads. The data contain under 200,000 distinct CDR3 sequences, about 31% of them singletons. The V gene lost 8 bases and the J gene lost 1 base, with 16 bases spanning the gap. The CDR3 runs 15 residues. The V gene's germline CDR1 is WSHSY and CDR2 SAAADI.

The clonotype originates from a woman in her 30s with alopecia areata. Some clones in this sample may be carry-over from other donors' samples. The chain has TRBV10-2 and TRBJ2-3; D is tentatively TRBD1 or TRBD2 (5 bases each). This sample comprised whole blood, obtained in connection with sensitization to the hapten diphenylcyclopropenone (DPC). Written as DNA, the CDR3 is TGCGCCAGCCGCAGGGAGAGCTGGGGCACAGATACGCAGTATTTT. Translation: CASRRESWGTDTQYF.